This T cell receptor (beta chain) derives from a study of blood T cells in healthy people across ages. To note about this clonotype: The germline gene is not matched at one end of the junction; a read error may be the cause.

Primed by a sample-barcoded 5' primer and a J-beta primer mix, a second PCR proceeded for about 6 to 11 cycles. Each of the samples gave a minimum of 2.5 million paired-end reads that contained CDR3. TCRdb reanalysed the 5' RACE reads using MiXCR and keeps one entry per CDR3 protein. The top ten hold roughly 7.7% of the sample, which has 1.5 million or so distinct CDR3 sequences, 42% seen once. CDR1 and CDR2 from the germline V gene are MNHEY and SVGAGI. This CDR3 comprises 16 residues. Sequenced input: blood. The rearrangement links TRBV6-5 to TRBJ2-7; maybe TRBD2 (6 bases). The sequence came from a woman aged 18-29 years in good health. Written as DNA, the CDR3 is TGTACCAGCAGCCCCTCAGGCGGGATTGGGTCCTACGAGCAGTACTTC. It codes for CTSSPSGGIGSYEQYF.